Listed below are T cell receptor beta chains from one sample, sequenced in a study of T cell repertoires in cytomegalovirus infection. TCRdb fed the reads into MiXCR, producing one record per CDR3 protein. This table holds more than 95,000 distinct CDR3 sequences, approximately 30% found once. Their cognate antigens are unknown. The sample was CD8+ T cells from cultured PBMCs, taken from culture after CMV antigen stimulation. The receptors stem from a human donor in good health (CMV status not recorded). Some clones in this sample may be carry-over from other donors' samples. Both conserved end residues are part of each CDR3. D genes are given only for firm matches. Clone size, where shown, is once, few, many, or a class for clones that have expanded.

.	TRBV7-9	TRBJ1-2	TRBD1	TGTGCCAGCGGCGGACAGGGTCTTTATGGCTACACCTTC	CASGGQGLYGYTF
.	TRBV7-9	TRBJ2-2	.	TGTGCCAGCAGCTTAGAAGACAGTGGCGATGACGGGGAGCTGTTTTTT	CASSLEDSGDDGELFF
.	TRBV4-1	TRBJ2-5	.	TGCGCCAGCAGCCAAGATCGGTCGGCTTTCGGGGAGACCCAGTACTTC	CASSQDRSAFGETQYF
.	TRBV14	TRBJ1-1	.	TGTGCCAGCAGCCAAGTGAACCGGAAAGCTTTCTTT	CASSQVNRKAFF
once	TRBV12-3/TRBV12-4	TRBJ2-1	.	TGTGCCAGCAGTTTTTCGTCGATCAATGAGCAGTTCTTC	CASSFSSINEQFF
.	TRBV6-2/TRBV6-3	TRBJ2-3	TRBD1	TGTGCCAGCAGTCAGGACAGGGAAGCAGATACGCAGTATTTT	CASSQDREADTQYF
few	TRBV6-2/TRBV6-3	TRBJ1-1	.	TGTGCCAGCAGTGCCGAAGGCGGACCCACTGAAGCTTTCTTT	CASSAEGGPTEAFF
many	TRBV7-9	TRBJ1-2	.	TGTGCCAGCAGCGCCACTCTGCACGGTGGCGGCTACACCTTC	CASSATLHGGGYTF
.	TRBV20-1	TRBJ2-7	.	TGCAGTGCTAGAGATCCGTCAGGACAGACCTACCAGCAGTACTTC	CSARDPSGQTYQQYF
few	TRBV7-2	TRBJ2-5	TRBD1	TGTGCCAGCAGCTCCCCAGACAGGGGTGTTCTTGAGACCCAGTACTTC	CASSSPDRGVLETQYF
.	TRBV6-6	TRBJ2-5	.	TGTGCCAGCAGTCCCTTGGGGGAGACCCAGTACTTC	CASSPLGETQYF
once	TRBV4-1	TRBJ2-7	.	TGCGCCAGCAGCCAAGATCCGGGGAGTCTGTACGAGCAGTACTTC	CASSQDPGSLYEQYF